The 23 T cell receptor beta chains listed next were all sequenced from one sample in a study of identical twins. From the 5' RACE reads, TCRdb called clonotypes with MiXCR, one entry per CDR3 protein. Of hundreds of thousands of distinct CDR3 sequences listed, less than 7% are singletons. The specimen was naive T cells sorted from blood. The source is a man aged 18 to 30 in good health.

This clonotype was counted many times. The chain uses TRBV12-3 or TRBV12-4 and TRBJ2-5; perhaps TRBD2 as D (5 bases). CDR3 length: 13 residues. V was pared by 5 bases and J by 1 base, with 8 bases between. CDR3 in amino acids: CASSLSAQETQYF. DNA of the CDR3: TGTGCCAGCAGTCTTAGCGCCCAAGAGACCCAGTACTTC.

J is TRBJ1-1 and V is TRBV12-3 or TRBV12-4, with TRBD1 as a possible D gene (6 bases). This CDR3 region has 14 residues. Trimming took off 4 bases at V and 4 bases at J, with 13 bases between the two ends. The DNA for the CDR3 is TGTGCCAGCAGTTCAGGGGCGAAGGGCACTGAAGCTTTCTTT. Translating gives CASSSGAKGTEAFF.

At least ten counts were recorded for this clonotype. The V and J genes are TRBV12-3 or TRBV12-4 and TRBJ1-2; D might be TRBD1 (6 bases). The V end lost 5 bases, the J end lost 5 bases, and 15 bases lay between the germline ends. The CDR3 runs 14 residues. The DNA for the CDR3 is TGTGCCAGCAGTCGACAGGCTCTTTTATATGGCTACACCTTC. As protein: CASSRQALLYGYTF.

The chain has TRBV19 and TRBJ2-1, with 10 bases matching TRBD1. V shed 8 bases, J shed 4 bases, and the junction held 14 bases outside the gene matches. CDR1 LNHDA and CDR2 SQIVND come from the germline V gene (reference sequence). CDR3 length: 17 amino acids. CDR3 nucleotide sequence: TGTGCCAGTCAACCCGCACCGGGACAGGGGCCGTACAATGAGCAGTTCTTC. It specifies CASQPAPGQGPYNEQFF.

Details on this clonotype: This clone may be a read error of a much larger clone one base away. CDR3: CASRPRGMNTEAFF. CDR3 in DNA: TGTGCCAGCAGGCCGAGGGGGATGAACACTGAAGCTTTCTTT. The rearrangement joins TRBV12-3 or TRBV12-4 to TRBJ1-1; D is possibly TRBD1 (6 bases). V lost 6 bases, J lost 0 bases, and 11 bases lay in between. The CDR3 sequence is 14 residues long.

This clonotype has a handful of counts. V gene TRBV19 combines with J gene TRBJ2-7; the D gene is possibly TRBD2 (5 bases). V gave up 5 bases and J gave up 3 bases, with 20 bases separating them. This CDR3 spans 16 amino acids. The germline V gene encodes CDR1 LNHDA and CDR2 SQIVND (reference sequence). CDR3 DNA: TGTGCCAGTAGTCCCCGGGTTCTAGCCGCGAGCTACGAGCAGTACTTC. Translation: CASSPRVLAASYEQYF.

V and J are TRBV20-1 and TRBJ1-6, with TRBD1 matching 9 bases. CDR3 length: 15 residues. With 6 bases clipped from V and 6 bases from J, the junction kept 9 bases outside the gene matches. Germline V gives CDR1 DFQATT, CDR2 SNEGSKA (reference sequence). Written as DNA, the CDR3 is TGCAGTGCCGCAAATTACAGGGGGCCTAATTCACCCCTCCACTTT. Translation gives CSAANYRGPNSPLHF.

V and J are TRBV5-1 and TRBJ1-1, with 7 bases aligning to TRBD1. This CDR3 is built from 16 residues. V lost 0 bases and J lost 4; bases outside the gene matches: 9. Germline loops: CDR1 SGHRS, CDR2 YFSETQ. Here the CDR3 reads CASSLEGQSEFTEAFF. The CDR3 DNA reads as TGCGCCAGCAGCTTGGAGGGACAGAGCGAATTCACTGAAGCTTTCTTT.

This chain joins TRBV12-3 or TRBV12-4 and TRBJ2-3; 14 bases fit TRBD2. The CDR3 spans 15 residues. This chain's CDR3 is CAGAQGLAGADTQYF. The CDR3 DNA follows: TGTGCAGGAGCCCAGGGACTAGCGGGAGCAGATACGCAGTATTTT.

This clonotype was seen ten or more times. The rearrangement links TRBV3-1 to TRBJ1-1, with D possibly TRBD1 on 6 matching bases. Looked up from germline, CDR1 is LGHDT and CDR2 is YNNKEL (reference sequence). The CDR3 is 15 residues long. V was clipped by 2 bases and J by 4 bases, with 14 bases between them. This chain's CDR3 is CASSQYRDASTEAFF. The CDR3 coding sequence is TGTGCCAGCAGCCAATACAGGGACGCGAGCACTGAAGCTTTCTTT.

J is TRBJ2-5 and V is TRBV3-1; the D call may be TRBD1 or TRBD2 (5 bases each). From germline, CDR1 is LGHDT and CDR2 YNNKEL (reference sequence). CDR3 size: 14 residues. V was shortened by 6 bases and J by 3 bases, with 14 bases between the two germline ends. CDR3 sequence reads: CASRHPGREETQYF. CDR3 coding DNA: TGTGCCAGCAGACACCCGGGACGTGAAGAGACCCAGTACTTC.

The chain couples TRBV4-2 to TRBJ2-5, with TRBD2 as a possible D gene (5 bases). The length of the CDR3 is 13 residues. The germline gives CDR1 LGHNA, CDR2 YNFKEQ. Trimming cost V 1 base and J 7 bases, with 10 bases left between them. For the CDR3, the DNA is TGTGCCAGCAGCCAAGGCTGGGGAGCGACCCAGTACTTC. The encoded protein is CASSQGWGATQYF.

This rearrangement joins TRBV2 to TRBJ2-7, with 10 positions matching TRBD2. The CDR3 has 17 amino acids. Germline V CDR1 and CDR2: SNHLY, FYNNEI. The V segment lost 6 bases and the J segment 3 bases; nucleotides outside the gene matches: 14. The CDR3 region has the DNA TGTGCCAGCAGAGCACTAGCGGGAATGAGCGCTCACTACGAGCAGTACTTC. Amino acids: CASRALAGMSAHYEQYF.

The table lists this clonotype with many counts. Here the CDR3 DNA reads TGTGCCAGCATAGGGATGAGCGGGGAGCTGTTTTTT. It is translated as CASIGMSGELFF. This rearrangement joins TRBV6-1 to TRBJ2-2; D unclear. Trimming stripped 7 bases from V and 7 bases from J, with 10 bases between. The CDR3 length is 12 residues. Germline V gives CDR1 MNHNS, CDR2 SASEGT.

This clonotype showed up many times. Here the CDR3 DNA reads TGTGCCAGCAGCGCGACTAGCGGGCCGAACTACGAGCAGTACTTC. Translating it yields CASSATSGPNYEQYF. This chain joins TRBV11-1 and TRBJ2-7, with 10 bases fitting TRBD2. Germline V gives CDR1 SGHAT, CDR2 FQDESV (reference sequence). After removal of 5 bases from V and 3 bases from J, the junction contained 7 bases not matched to a gene. The CDR3 totals 15 residues.

J is TRBJ2-7 and V is TRBV6-2 or TRBV6-3; 7 nucleotides line up with TRBD1. J lost 1 base, V lost 0 bases, and 12 bases had no gene match. Germline values: CDR1 MNHEY, CDR2 SVGEGT. The CDR3 has 18 amino acids. CDR3 amino acids: CASSYSLRRDSPSYEQYF. In nucleotides, the CDR3 is TGTGCCAGCAGTTACTCTTTACGCAGGGACAGTCCGTCCTACGAGCAGTACTTC.

This clonotype was seen many times. CDR3 sequence: CSVGTRLSLYNEQFF. CDR3 coding DNA: TGCAGCGTCGGGACCCGTCTATCCCTCTACAATGAGCAGTTCTTC. The rearrangement uses TRBV29-1 and TRBJ2-1; D may match TRBD1 or TRBD2 (5 bases each). The V gene lost 6 bases and the J gene lost 3 bases, with 18 bases spanning the gap. Germline-derived CDR1 and CDR2 are SQVTM and ANQGSEA. This CDR3 comprises 15 residues.

This clonotype was seen only a few times. The CDR3 loop is CASSLEYRGGTEAFF. The DNA of the CDR3 is TGTGCCAGCAGTTTAGAGTACAGGGGGGGAACTGAAGCTTTCTTT. The rearrangement joins TRBV28 to TRBJ1-1, with TRBD1 matching 8 bases. The V gene end was trimmed by 2 bases and the J gene end by 5 bases; junction bases not matched to a gene: 7. From germline, CDR1 is MDHEN and CDR2 SYDVKM. CDR3 size: 15 residues.

As regards this clonotype: A much larger clone is a single base away; this may be a read error. This chain uses TRBV29-1 with TRBJ1-3; D unclear. Germline CDR1 is SQVTM and CDR2 is ANQGSEA. This CDR3 spans 15 amino acids. DNA of the CDR3: TGCAGCGTTGAAGGGCCGGGGAACTCTGGAAACACCGTATATTTT. This codes for CSVEGPGNSGNTVYF.

This clonotype was counted at least ten times. The chain joins TRBV9 to TRBJ2-1, with 8 bases identical to TRBD1. Germline CDR1 reads SGDLS; CDR2 reads YYNGEE. With 3 bases clipped from V and 5 bases from J, the junction kept 7 bases outside the gene matches. CDR3 length: 15 residues. CDR3 nucleotides: TGTGCCAGCAGCGACCCGACAGGGGTCCACAATGAGCAGTTCTTC. Protein sequence: CASSDPTGVHNEQFF.

This clonotype has a handful of counts. The chain has TRBV11-2 and TRBJ2-1; 9 bases fit TRBD2. The CDR3 totals 17 residues. J gave up 1 base and V 0 bases, and 4 bases lay outside the gene matches. Germline V lookup: CDR1 SGHAT, CDR2 FQNNGV. DNA for the CDR3: TGTGCCAGCAGCTTAGAAATAGCGGGGGCTTCCTACAATGAGCAGTTCTTC. Its protein product is CASSLEIAGASYNEQFF.

This clonotype has at least ten counts. This chain uses TRBV15 with TRBJ1-6; 8 bases fit TRBD1. The CDR3 runs 15 residues. Germline V CDR1 and CDR2: LNHNV, YYDKDF (reference sequence). The V gene end was trimmed by 0 bases and the J gene end by 8 bases; junction bases not matched to a gene: 3. The CDR3 DNA follows: TGTGCCACCAGCAGAGAGACAGGGGCTTATTCACCCCTCCACTTT. This codes for CATSRETGAYSPLHF.

This clonotype came up many times. CDR3 protein: CASSLDGTGNYGYTF. The DNA for the CDR3 is TGTGCCAGCAGTCTTGACGGGACAGGGAACTATGGCTACACCTTC. This sequence joins TRBV27 and TRBJ1-2; 9 nucleotides align to TRBD1. The CDR3 contains 15 residues. Germline CDR1 reads MNHEY; CDR2 reads SMNVEV (reference sequence). The trim removed 5 bases at V and 2 bases at J, leaving 6 bases unmatched.